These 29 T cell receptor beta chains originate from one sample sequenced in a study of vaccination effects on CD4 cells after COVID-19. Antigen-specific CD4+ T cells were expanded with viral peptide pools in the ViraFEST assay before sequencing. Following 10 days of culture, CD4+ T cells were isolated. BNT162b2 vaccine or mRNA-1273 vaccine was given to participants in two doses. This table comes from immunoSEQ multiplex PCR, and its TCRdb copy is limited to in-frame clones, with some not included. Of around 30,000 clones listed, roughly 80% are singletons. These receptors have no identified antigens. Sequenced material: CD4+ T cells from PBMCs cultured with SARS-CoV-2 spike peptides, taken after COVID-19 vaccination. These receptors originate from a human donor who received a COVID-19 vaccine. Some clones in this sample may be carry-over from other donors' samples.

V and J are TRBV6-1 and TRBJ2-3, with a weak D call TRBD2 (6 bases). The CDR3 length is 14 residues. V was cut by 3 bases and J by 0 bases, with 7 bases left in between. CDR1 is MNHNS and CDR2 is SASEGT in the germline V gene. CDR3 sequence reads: CASSDGTSTDTQYF. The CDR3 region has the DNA TGTGCCAGCAGTGACGGGACTAGCACAGATACGCAGTATTTT.

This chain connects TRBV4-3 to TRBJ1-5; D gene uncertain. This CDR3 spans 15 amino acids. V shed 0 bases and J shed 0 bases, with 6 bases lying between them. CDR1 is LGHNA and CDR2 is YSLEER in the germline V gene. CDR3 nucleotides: TGCGCCAGCAGCCAAGATGGGGATAGCAATCAGCCCCAGCATTTT. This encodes CASSQDGDSNQPQHF.

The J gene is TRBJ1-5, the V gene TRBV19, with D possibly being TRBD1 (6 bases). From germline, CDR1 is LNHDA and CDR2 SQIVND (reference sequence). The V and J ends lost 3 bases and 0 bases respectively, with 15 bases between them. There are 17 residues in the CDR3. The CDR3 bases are TGTGCCAGTAGTATCGGGGGCCCGGTGAATAGCAATCAGCCCCAGCATTTT. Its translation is CASSIGGPVNSNQPQHF.

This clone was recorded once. The CDR3 loop reads CASSLQGMTGELFF. In DNA, the CDR3 is TGTGCCAGCAGCTTACAGGGTATGACCGGGGAGCTGTTTTTT. J is TRBJ2-2 and V is TRBV7-9; perhaps TRBD1 as D (5 bases). Germline values: CDR1 SEHNR, CDR2 FQNEAQ (reference sequence). V was shortened by 2 bases and J by 5 bases, with 9 bases between the two germline ends. The CDR3 extends over 14 amino acids.

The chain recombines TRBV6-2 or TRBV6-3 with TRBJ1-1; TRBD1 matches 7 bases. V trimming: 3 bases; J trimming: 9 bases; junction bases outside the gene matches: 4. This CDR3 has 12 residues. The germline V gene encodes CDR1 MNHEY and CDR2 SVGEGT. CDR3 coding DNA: TGTGCCAGCAGTTATTTGGGACAGAAAGCTTTCTTT. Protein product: CASSYLGQKAFF.

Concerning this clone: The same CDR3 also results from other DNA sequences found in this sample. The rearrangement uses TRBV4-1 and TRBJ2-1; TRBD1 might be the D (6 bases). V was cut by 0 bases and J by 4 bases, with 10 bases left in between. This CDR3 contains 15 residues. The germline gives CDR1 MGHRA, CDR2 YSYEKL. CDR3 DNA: TGCGCCAGCAGCCAAGACAGGGGCGGATACAATGAGCAGTTCTTC. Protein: CASSQDRGGYNEQFF.

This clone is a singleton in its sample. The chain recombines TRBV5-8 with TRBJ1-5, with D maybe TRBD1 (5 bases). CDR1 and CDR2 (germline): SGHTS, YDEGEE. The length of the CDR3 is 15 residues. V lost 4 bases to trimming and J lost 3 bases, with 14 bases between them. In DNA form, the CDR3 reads TGTGCCAGCAGCCCCGGCAGGGTACACAATCAGCCCCAGCATTTT. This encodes CASSPGRVHNQPQHF.

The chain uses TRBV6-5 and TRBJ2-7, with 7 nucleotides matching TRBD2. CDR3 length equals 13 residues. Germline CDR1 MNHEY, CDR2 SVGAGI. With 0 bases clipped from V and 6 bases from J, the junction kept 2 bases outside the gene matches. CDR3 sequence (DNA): TGTGCCAGCAGTTACTCGGGGGAGGGCGAGCAGTACGTC. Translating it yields CASSYSGEGEQYV.

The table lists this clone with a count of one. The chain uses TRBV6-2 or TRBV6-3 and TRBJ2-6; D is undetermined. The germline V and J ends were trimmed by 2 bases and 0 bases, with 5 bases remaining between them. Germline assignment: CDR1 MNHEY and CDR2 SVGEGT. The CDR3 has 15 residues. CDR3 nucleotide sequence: TGTGCCAGCAGTTACGCCCTCTCTGGGGCCAACGTCCTGACTTTC. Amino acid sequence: CASSYALSGANVLTF.

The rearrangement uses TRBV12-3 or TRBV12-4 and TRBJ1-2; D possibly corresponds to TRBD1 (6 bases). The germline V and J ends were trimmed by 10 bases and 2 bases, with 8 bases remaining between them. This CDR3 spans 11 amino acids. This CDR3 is CATDSNYGYTF. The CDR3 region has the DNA TGTGCCACGGACAGCAACTATGGCTACACCTTC.

The CDR3 loop reads CASSGGAINEQFF. The CDR3 coding sequence is TGTGCCTCTTCGGGGGGGGCGATCAATGAGCAGTTCTTC. This sequence joins TRBV30 and TRBJ2-1; TRBD2 agrees at 8 bases. V was pared by 7 bases and J by 6 bases, with 8 bases of the junction left unmatched. Germline assignment: CDR1 GTSNPN and CDR2 SVGIG (reference sequence). The CDR3 covers 13 residues.

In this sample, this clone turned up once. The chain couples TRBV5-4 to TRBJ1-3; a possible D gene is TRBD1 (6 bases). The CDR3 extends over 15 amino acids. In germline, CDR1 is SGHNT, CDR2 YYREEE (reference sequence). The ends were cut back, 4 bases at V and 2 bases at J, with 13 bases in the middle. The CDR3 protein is CASSLDRSPGNTIYF. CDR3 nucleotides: TGTGCCAGCAGCCTAGACAGGTCCCCTGGAAACACCATATATTTT.

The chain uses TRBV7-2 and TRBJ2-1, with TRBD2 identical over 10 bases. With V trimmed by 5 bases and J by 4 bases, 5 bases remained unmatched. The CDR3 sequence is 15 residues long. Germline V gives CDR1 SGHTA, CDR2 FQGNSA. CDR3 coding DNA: TGTGCCAGCAGCAAAGGACTAGCGGCATACAATGAGCAGTTCTTC. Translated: CASSKGLAAYNEQFF.

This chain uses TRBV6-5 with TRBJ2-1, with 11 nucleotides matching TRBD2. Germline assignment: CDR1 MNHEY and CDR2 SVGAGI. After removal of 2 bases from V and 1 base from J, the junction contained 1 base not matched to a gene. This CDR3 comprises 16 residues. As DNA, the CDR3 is TGTGCCAGCAGTTACGCTAGCGGGGGGTCCTACAATGAGCAGTTCTTC. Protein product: CASSYASGGSYNEQFF.

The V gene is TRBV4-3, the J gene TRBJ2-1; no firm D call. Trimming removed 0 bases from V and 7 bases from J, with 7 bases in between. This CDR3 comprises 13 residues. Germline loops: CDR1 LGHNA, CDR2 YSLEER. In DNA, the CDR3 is TGCGCCAGCAGCCAAGAGGCAGGTAATGAGCAGTTCTTC. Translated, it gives CASSQEAGNEQFF.

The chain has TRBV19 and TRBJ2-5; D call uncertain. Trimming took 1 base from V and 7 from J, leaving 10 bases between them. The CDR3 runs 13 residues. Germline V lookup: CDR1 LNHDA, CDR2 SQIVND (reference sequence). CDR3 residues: CASSIATTGTQYF. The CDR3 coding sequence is TGTGCCAGTAGTATAGCTACTACGGGGACCCAGTACTTC. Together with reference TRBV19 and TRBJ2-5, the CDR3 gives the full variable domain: DGGITQSPKYLFRKEGQNVTLSCEQNLNHDAMYWYRQDPGQGLRLIYYSQIVNDFQKGDIAEGYSVSREKKESFPLTVTSAQKNPTAFYLCASSIATTGTQYFGPGTRLLVL.

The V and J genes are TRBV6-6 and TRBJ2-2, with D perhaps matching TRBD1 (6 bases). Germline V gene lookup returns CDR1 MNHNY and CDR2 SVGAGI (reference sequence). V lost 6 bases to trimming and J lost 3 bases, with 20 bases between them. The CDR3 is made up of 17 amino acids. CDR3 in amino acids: CASSRNRDTEYTGELFF. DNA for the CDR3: TGTGCCAGCAGCCGAAACCGGGACACAGAGTACACCGGGGAGCTGTTTTTT.

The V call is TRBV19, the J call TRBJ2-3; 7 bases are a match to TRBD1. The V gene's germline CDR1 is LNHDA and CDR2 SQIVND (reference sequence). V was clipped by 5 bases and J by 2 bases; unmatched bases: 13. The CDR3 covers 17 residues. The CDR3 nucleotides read TGTGCCAGTAGTGTATGGACAGGCCCGATCCCCACAGATACGCAGTATTTT. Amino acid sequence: CASSVWTGPIPTDTQYF. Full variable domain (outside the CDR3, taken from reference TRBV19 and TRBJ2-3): DGGITQSPKYLFRKEGQNVTLSCEQNLNHDAMYWYRQDPGQGLRLIYYSQIVNDFQKGDIAEGYSVSREKKESFPLTVTSAQKNPTAFYLCASSVWTGPIPTDTQYFGPGTRLTVL.

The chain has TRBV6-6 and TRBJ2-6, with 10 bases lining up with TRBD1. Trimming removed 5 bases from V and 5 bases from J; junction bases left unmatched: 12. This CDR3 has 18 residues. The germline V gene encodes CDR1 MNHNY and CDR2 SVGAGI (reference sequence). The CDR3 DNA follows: TGTGCCAGCAGTCGGATGGGACAGGGGCTCGGGAGGGCCAACGTCCTGACTTTC. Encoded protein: CASSRMGQGLGRANVLTF.

CDR3 amino acids: CASRLLAGGHYEQYV. CDR3 DNA sequence: TGTGCCAGCAGGTTACTAGCGGGGGGCCACTACGAGCAGTACGTC. V is TRBV6-5 and J is TRBJ2-7; TRBD2 agrees at 12 bases. Trimming at V came to 6 bases and at J to 3 bases, leaving 6 bases not matched to a gene. CDR1 MNHEY and CDR2 SVGAGI come from the germline V gene. This CDR3 is built from 15 residues.

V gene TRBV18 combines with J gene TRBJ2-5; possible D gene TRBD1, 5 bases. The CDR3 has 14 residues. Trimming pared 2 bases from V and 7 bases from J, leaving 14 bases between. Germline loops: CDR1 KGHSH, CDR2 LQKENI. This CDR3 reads CASSPDSVRGTQYF. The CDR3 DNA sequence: TGTGCCAGCTCACCAGACAGTGTGAGAGGGACCCAGTACTTC.

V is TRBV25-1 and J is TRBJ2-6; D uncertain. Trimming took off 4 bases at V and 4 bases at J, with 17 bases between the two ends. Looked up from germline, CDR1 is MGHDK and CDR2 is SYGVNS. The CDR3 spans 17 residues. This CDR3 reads CASSATGRWTGANVLTF. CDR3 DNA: TGTGCCAGCAGTGCGACCGGGCGCTGGACCGGGGCCAACGTCCTGACTTTC. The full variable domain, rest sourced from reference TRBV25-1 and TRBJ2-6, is EADIYQTPRYLVIGTGKKITLECSQTMGHDKMYWYQQDPGMELHLIHYSYGVNSTEKGDLSSESTVSRIRTEHFPLTLESARPSHTSQYLCASSATGRWTGANVLTFGAGSRLTVL.

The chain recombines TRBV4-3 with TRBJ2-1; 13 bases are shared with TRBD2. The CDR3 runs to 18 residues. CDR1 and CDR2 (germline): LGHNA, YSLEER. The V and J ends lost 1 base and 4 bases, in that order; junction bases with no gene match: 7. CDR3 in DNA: TGCGCCAGCAGCCAAGTTGCGACTAGCGGGGGGCTTTACAATGAGCAGTTCTTC. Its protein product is CASSQVATSGGLYNEQFF.

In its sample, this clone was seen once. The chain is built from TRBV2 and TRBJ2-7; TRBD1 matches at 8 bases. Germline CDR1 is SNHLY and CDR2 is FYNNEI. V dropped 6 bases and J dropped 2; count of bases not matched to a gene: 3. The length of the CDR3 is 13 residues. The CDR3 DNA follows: TGTGCCAGCAGCGACAGGGGAACCTACGAGCAGTACGTC. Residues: CASSDRGTYEQYV.

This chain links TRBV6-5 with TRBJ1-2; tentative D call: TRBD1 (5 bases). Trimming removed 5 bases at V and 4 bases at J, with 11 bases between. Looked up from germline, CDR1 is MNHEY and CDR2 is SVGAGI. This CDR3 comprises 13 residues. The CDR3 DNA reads TGTGCCAGCAGTCCACAGGATTTCTATGGCTACACCTTC. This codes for CASSPQDFYGYTF.

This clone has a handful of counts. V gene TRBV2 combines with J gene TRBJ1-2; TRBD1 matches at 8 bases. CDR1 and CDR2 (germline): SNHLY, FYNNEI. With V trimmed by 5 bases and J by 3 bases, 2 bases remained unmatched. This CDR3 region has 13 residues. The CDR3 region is CASSSTGDYGYTF. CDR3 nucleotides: TGTGCCAGCAGTTCGACAGGGGACTATGGCTACACCTTC.

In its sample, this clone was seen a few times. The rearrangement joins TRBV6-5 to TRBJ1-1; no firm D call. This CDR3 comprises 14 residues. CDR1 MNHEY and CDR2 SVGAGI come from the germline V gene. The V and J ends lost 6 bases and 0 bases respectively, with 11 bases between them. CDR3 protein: CASRNRHLNTEAFF. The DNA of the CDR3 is TGTGCCAGCAGAAACAGACACCTGAACACTGAAGCTTTCTTT.

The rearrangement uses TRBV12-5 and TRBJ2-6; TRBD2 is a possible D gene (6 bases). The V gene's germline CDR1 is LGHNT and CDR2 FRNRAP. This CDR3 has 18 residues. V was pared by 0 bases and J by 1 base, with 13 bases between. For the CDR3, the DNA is TGTGCTAGTGGTTTGGTTCCAGACGGGACTTCTGGGGCCAACGTCCTGACTTTC. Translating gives CASGLVPDGTSGANVLTF.

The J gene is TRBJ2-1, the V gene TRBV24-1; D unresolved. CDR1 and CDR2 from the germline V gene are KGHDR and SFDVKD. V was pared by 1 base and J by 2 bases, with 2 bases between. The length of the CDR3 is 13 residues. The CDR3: CATSDFAYNEQFF. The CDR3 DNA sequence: TGTGCCACCAGTGATTTCGCCTACAATGAGCAGTTCTTC.